This is a list of T cell receptor beta chains from one sample in a study of CD8 T cells in Susac syndrome. TCRdb recomputed calls from the immunoSEQ multiplex PCR reads with MiXCR, one row per CDR3 protein. The sample yields about 76,000 distinct CDR3 sequences, roughly 90% seen once. The sample taken for sequencing was CD8+ T cells from PBMCs. The receptor source for this set is a human donor with multiple sclerosis. CDR3s include the opening cysteine and the closing phenylalanine or tryptophan. Each record gives: J gene, V gene, D gene, clone size, CDR3 protein, CDR3 DNA. The D gene is left open where the match is weak. Rows give clone size only sometimes, using once, few, many, or a class for an expanded clone.

j_gene: TRBJ2-1
v_gene: TRBV2
d_gene: TRBD2
abundance: NA
CDR3aa: CASSVSGSYNEQFF
CDR3nt: TGTGCCAGCAGTGTTAGCGGGTCCTACAATGAGCAGTTCTTC

j_gene: TRBJ2-7
v_gene: TRBV7-2
d_gene: TRBD2
abundance: NA
CDR3aa: CASSLALAGGPSEQYF
CDR3nt: TGTGCCAGCAGCTTAGCGCTAGCGGGAGGGCCTAGCGAGCAGTACTTC

j_gene: TRBJ2-5
v_gene: TRBV19
d_gene: NA
abundance: NA
CDR3aa: CASSVEGGETQYF
CDR3nt: TGTGCCAGTAGTGTCGAAGGAGGAGAGACCCAGTACTTC

j_gene: TRBJ2-1
v_gene: TRBV19
d_gene: NA
abundance: NA
CDR3aa: CASSSDILLFVF
CDR3nt: TGTGCCAGTAGTAGCGACATCCTTTTGTTTGTCTTC

j_gene: TRBJ2-7
v_gene: TRBV28
d_gene: NA
abundance: NA
CDR3aa: CASRGTFSYEQYF
CDR3nt: TGTGCCAGCCGGGGGACATTCTCCTACGAGCAGTACTTC

j_gene: TRBJ2-7
v_gene: TRBV5-1
d_gene: NA
abundance: NA
CDR3aa: CASSLRDASEGFYEQYF
CDR3nt: TGCGCCAGCAGCTTGCGGGATGCTAGCGAAGGGTTCTACGAGCAGTACTTC

j_gene: TRBJ2-6
v_gene: TRBV7-9
d_gene: TRBD1
abundance: NA
CDR3aa: CASSRDRGASGANVLTF
CDR3nt: TGTGCCAGCAGCCGGGACAGGGGAGCCTCTGGGGCCAACGTCCTGACTTTC

j_gene: TRBJ2-5
v_gene: TRBV13
d_gene: TRBD2
abundance: NA
CDR3aa: CASSSGGSGGAKTQYF
CDR3nt: TGTGCCAGCAGCTCCGGGGGGAGCGGGGGGGCGAAGACCCAGTACTTC

j_gene: TRBJ2-5
v_gene: TRBV7-6
d_gene: TRBD1
abundance: NA
CDR3aa: CASSTGQGGMTQYF
CDR3nt: TGTGCCAGCAGCACGGGACAGGGTGGGATGACCCAGTACTTC

j_gene: TRBJ1-1
v_gene: TRBV19
d_gene: NA
abundance: NA
CDR3aa: CASSISGDGVTEAFF
CDR3nt: TGTGCCAGTAGTATATCGGGGGACGGGGTCACTGAAGCTTTCTTT

j_gene: TRBJ2-7
v_gene: TRBV5-6
d_gene: TRBD2
abundance: NA
CDR3aa: CASSLGGSGYEQYF
CDR3nt: TGTGCCAGCAGCTTGGGCGGGAGCGGGTACGAGCAGTACTTC

j_gene: TRBJ1-1
v_gene: TRBV4-1
d_gene: NA
abundance: NA
CDR3aa: CASGRGNEAFF
CDR3nt: TGCGCCAGCGGAAGAGGAAATGAAGCTTTCTTT

j_gene: TRBJ2-1
v_gene: TRBV7-2
d_gene: NA
abundance: NA
CDR3aa: CASSSDYPNEQFF
CDR3nt: TGTGCCAGCAGCTCGGACTACCCCAATGAGCAGTTCTTC

j_gene: TRBJ2-5
v_gene: TRBV20-1
d_gene: NA
abundance: NA
CDR3aa: CSASDWQTQYF
CDR3nt: TGCAGTGCGAGTGACTGGCAGACCCAGTACTTC

j_gene: TRBJ1-4
v_gene: TRBV6-6
d_gene: NA
abundance: NA
CDR3aa: CASSYSTRFAGEKLFF
CDR3nt: TGTGCCAGCAGTTACTCAACTCGGTTCGCAGGTGAAAAACTGTTTTTT

j_gene: TRBJ2-5
v_gene: TRBV9
d_gene: TRBD1
abundance: once
CDR3aa: CASSVGGGLETQYF
CDR3nt: TGTGCCAGCAGCGTAGGAGGGGGCTTAGAGACCCAGTACTTC

j_gene: TRBJ2-1
v_gene: TRBV27
d_gene: NA
abundance: NA
CDR3aa: CASTPGRSGYYNEQFF
CDR3nt: TGTGCCAGCACCCCAGGGAGGAGCGGGTATTACAATGAGCAGTTCTTC

j_gene: TRBJ2-1
v_gene: TRBV24-1
d_gene: TRBD2
abundance: NA
CDR3aa: CATSDLASGGGNNEQFF
CDR3nt: TGTGCCACCAGTGATTTAGCTAGCGGGGGGGGAAACAATGAGCAGTTCTTC

j_gene: TRBJ2-5
v_gene: TRBV10-2
d_gene: NA
abundance: NA
CDR3aa: CASNGLKELSTQYF
CDR3nt: TGCGCCAGCAACGGACTAAAGGAACTGTCGACCCAGTACTTC

j_gene: TRBJ2-5
v_gene: TRBV5-1
d_gene: TRBD2
abundance: NA
CDR3aa: CASSPGLAGGPHQETQYF
CDR3nt: TGCGCCAGCAGCCCCGGGCTAGCGGGGGGACCGCACCAAGAGACCCAGTACTTC

j_gene: TRBJ1-5
v_gene: TRBV30
d_gene: NA
abundance: NA
CDR3aa: CAWSQGNQPQHF
CDR3nt: TGTGCCTGGAGCCAGGGCAATCAGCCCCAGCATTTT

j_gene: TRBJ2-5
v_gene: TRBV19
d_gene: TRBD2
abundance: NA
CDR3aa: CASSTGLSGSDETQYF
CDR3nt: TGTGCCAGTAGTACAGGCCTTAGCGGGAGCGACGAGACCCAGTACTTC

j_gene: TRBJ1-2
v_gene: TRBV11-1
d_gene: NA
abundance: NA
CDR3aa: CASNGDGLDDYGYTF
CDR3nt: TGTGCCAGCAACGGGGACGGATTAGATGACTATGGCTACACCTTC

j_gene: TRBJ1-1
v_gene: TRBV5-4
d_gene: NA
abundance: NA
CDR3aa: CASSANPANTEAFF
CDR3nt: TGTGCCAGCAGCGCTAATCCCGCGAACACTGAAGCTTTCTTT

j_gene: TRBJ2-2
v_gene: TRBV2
d_gene: TRBD2
abundance: NA
CDR3aa: CASNRGVGLPDSGELFF
CDR3nt: TGTGCCAGCAACCGTGGGGTGGGACTACCGGATTCCGGGGAGCTGTTTTTT

j_gene: TRBJ1-1
v_gene: TRBV28
d_gene: TRBD1
abundance: few
CDR3aa: CASSLGTGEAFF
CDR3nt: TGTGCCAGCAGTTTAGGGACAGGGGAAGCTTTCTTT

j_gene: TRBJ2-7
v_gene: TRBV2
d_gene: NA
abundance: NA
CDR3aa: CASSEALSASGDF
CDR3nt: TGTGCCAGCAGTGAAGCGCTTTCGGCCTCAGGAGACTTC

j_gene: TRBJ2-3
v_gene: TRBV12-3/TRBV12-4
d_gene: TRBD2
abundance: NA
CDR3aa: CASSSSGRGNTDTQYF
CDR3nt: TGTGCCAGCAGCTCCAGCGGGAGAGGCAACACAGATACGCAGTATTTT

j_gene: TRBJ2-2
v_gene: TRBV9
d_gene: NA
abundance: NA
CDR3aa: CASSAGAKNTGELFF
CDR3nt: TGTGCCAGCAGTGCAGGGGCTAAGAACACCGGGGAGCTGTTTTTT

j_gene: TRBJ2-1
v_gene: TRBV25-1
d_gene: TRBD2
abundance: NA
CDR3aa: CASSKGLEGNEQFF
CDR3nt: TGTGCCAGCAGTAAGGGACTAGAGGGCAATGAGCAGTTCTTC

j_gene: TRBJ1-2
v_gene: TRBV30
d_gene: NA
abundance: NA
CDR3aa: CAWRVQGKFNYGYTF
CDR3nt: TGTGCCTGGAGGGTACAGGGAAAATTTAACTATGGCTACACCTTC

j_gene: TRBJ2-4
v_gene: TRBV4-3
d_gene: NA
abundance: NA
CDR3aa: CASSQDLYRAKNIQYF
CDR3nt: TGCGCCAGCAGCCAAGATCTTTACCGAGCCAAAAACATTCAGTACTTC

j_gene: TRBJ2-2
v_gene: TRBV6-2/TRBV6-3
d_gene: TRBD2
abundance: NA
CDR3aa: CASSYLLPAGATGELFF
CDR3nt: TGTGCCAGCAGTTATCTACTGCCAGCGGGAGCCACCGGGGAGCTGTTTTTT

j_gene: TRBJ1-5
v_gene: TRBV12-3/TRBV12-4
d_gene: NA
abundance: NA
CDR3aa: CASSFGMYQPQHF
CDR3nt: TGTGCCAGCAGTTTTGGCATGTATCAGCCCCAGCATTTT

j_gene: TRBJ2-5
v_gene: TRBV5-1
d_gene: TRBD2
abundance: few
CDR3aa: CASTQAGAQETQYF
CDR3nt: TGCGCCAGCACCCAAGCGGGAGCCCAAGAGACCCAGTACTTC

j_gene: TRBJ2-5
v_gene: TRBV28
d_gene: NA
abundance: NA
CDR3aa: CASSPVGETQYF
CDR3nt: TGTGCCAGCAGTCCCGTGGGGGAGACCCAGTACTTC

j_gene: TRBJ2-7
v_gene: TRBV5-6
d_gene: NA
abundance: NA
CDR3aa: CASSPSFHTAYEQYF
CDR3nt: TGTGCCAGCAGCCCCTCATTCCACACAGCCTACGAGCAGTACTTC

j_gene: TRBJ2-7
v_gene: TRBV10-3
d_gene: TRBD2
abundance: NA
CDR3aa: CAISESGLAGGSTSYEQYF
CDR3nt: TGTGCCATCAGTGAGTCGGGGCTAGCGGGGGGTTCGACTTCCTACGAGCAGTACTTC

j_gene: TRBJ2-7
v_gene: TRBV28
d_gene: NA
abundance: NA
CDR3aa: CASSSALYSYEQYF
CDR3nt: TGTGCCAGCAGTTCGGCCCTCTACTCCTACGAGCAGTACTTC

j_gene: TRBJ1-5
v_gene: TRBV28
d_gene: NA
abundance: NA
CDR3aa: CASSPILRPQHF
CDR3nt: TGTGCCAGCAGTCCCATTTTGAGGCCCCAGCATTTT

j_gene: TRBJ2-5
v_gene: TRBV2
d_gene: TRBD2
abundance: NA
CDR3aa: CASRALVTSGRAGTHFQETQYF
CDR3nt: TGTGCCAGCAGGGCTTTGGTAACTAGCGGGAGGGCGGGAACGCATTTCCAAGAGACCCAGTACTTC

j_gene: TRBJ2-3
v_gene: TRBV9
d_gene: TRBD2
abundance: NA
CDR3aa: CASSVAGGPGTDTQYF
CDR3nt: TGTGCCAGCAGCGTAGCGGGGGGGCCAGGCACAGATACGCAGTATTTT

j_gene: TRBJ2-7
v_gene: TRBV9
d_gene: NA
abundance: NA
CDR3aa: CASSRLADSSYEQYF
CDR3nt: TGTGCCAGCAGCCGTCTAGCGGACAGCTCCTACGAGCAGTACTTC

j_gene: TRBJ1-5
v_gene: TRBV27
d_gene: NA
abundance: NA
CDR3aa: CASSWTNNQPQHF
CDR3nt: TGTGCCAGCAGTTGGACAAACAATCAGCCCCAGCATTTT

j_gene: TRBJ2-1
v_gene: TRBV9
d_gene: TRBD2
abundance: NA
CDR3aa: CASSVGELAGSEQFF
CDR3nt: TGTGCCAGCAGCGTAGGAGAACTAGCGGGTAGTGAGCAGTTCTTC

j_gene: TRBJ2-7
v_gene: TRBV5-4
d_gene: NA
abundance: NA
CDR3aa: CASSLDRTRPYEQHF
CDR3nt: TGTGCCAGCAGCTTGGACAGAACGAGGCCCTACGAGCAGCACTTC

j_gene: TRBJ2-7
v_gene: TRBV11-2
d_gene: NA
abundance: NA
CDR3aa: CASSRTSYEQYF
CDR3nt: TGTGCCAGCAGCAGGACATCCTACGAGCAGTACTTC

j_gene: TRBJ2-7
v_gene: TRBV4-2
d_gene: TRBD1
abundance: NA
CDR3aa: CASSQEWDRPYEQYF
CDR3nt: TGTGCCAGCAGCCAAGAGTGGGACAGACCCTACGAGCAGTACTTC

j_gene: TRBJ2-7
v_gene: TRBV14
d_gene: TRBD2
abundance: NA
CDR3aa: CASSQGREISYEQYF
CDR3nt: TGTGCCAGCAGCCAAGGGCGGGAGATCTCCTACGAGCAGTACTTC